This TCR beta chain was identified in a study of tumor and adjacent non-tumor tissue in lung cancer. The wider study: Samples averaged approximately 3.9 million productive TCRbeta reads each.

CDR3 length: 14 amino acids. Germline assignment: CDR1 DFQATT and CDR2 SNEGSKA (reference sequence). V gave up 5 bases and J gave up 1 base, with 12 bases separating them. No cell sorting was done before RNA was extracted from the tissue. Three rounds of nested PCR, following a modified ARM-PCR protocol, produced the TCRbeta library. Each CDR3 protein is one row after TCRdb ran MiXCR on the multiplex PCR reads. The sample has about 70,000 distinct CDR3 sequences, about three quarters seen once. This sequence was found in a man between 60 and 75 years old with non-small cell lung cancer. The chain couples TRBV20-1 to TRBJ2-1; D gene unclear. The sample was lung tumor tissue. The CDR3 DNA follows: TGCAGTGCTTGTTCCAGGTGTTCCTACAATGAGCAGTTCTTC. Its protein product is CSACSRCSYNEQFF.